This T cell receptor (beta chain) was identified in a study of response to subunit inactivated influenza vaccine. Study-level points and caveats: A suggestion made by the authors is that each seasonal influenza vaccination recruits few new T cells.

Comment on this clonotype: The antigen is not known.

TCRdb reprocessed the RT-PCR reads via MiXCR and lists one record per CDR3 protein. The table lists over 450,000 distinct CDR3 sequences, about an eighth of them singletons. The germline CDR1 and CDR2 sequences are SGDLS and YYNGEE. The CDR3 is 15 amino acids. The V and J ends lost 3 bases and 5 bases, in that order; junction bases with no gene match: 10. The chain is built from TRBV9 and TRBJ1-1; 7 nucleotides align to TRBD1. The TCR sequence derives from a man aged 50 or older who received an inactivated influenza vaccine. The sample here was PBMCs from blood, taken roughly 47 days after vaccination. Here the CDR3 reads CASSATTGRFTEAFF. For the CDR3, the DNA is TGTGCCAGCAGCGCGACGACAGGGCGGTTTACTGAAGCTTTCTTT.